This TCR beta chain comes out of a study of control samples from healthy donors and cancer patients. Only in-frame clones appear in the TCRdb table, and some are missing; sequencing was by immunoSEQ multiplex PCR. This table has around 17,000 clones, 85% to 90% appearing once. Germline-derived CDR1 and CDR2 are SQVTM and ANQGSEA. The CDR3 is made up of 13 amino acids. V was clipped by 6 bases and J by 4 bases; unmatched bases: 7. The gene calls are TRBV29-1 and TRBJ1-1; TRBD1 agrees at 8 bases. This clonotype was obtained from a man aged 55-75 years with head and neck cancer. The sample taken for sequencing was PBMCs. The CDR3: CSVPGGQATEAFF. CDR3 DNA: TGCAGCGTCCCGGGGGGACAGGCCACTGAAGCTTTCTTT.